The next 23 T cell receptor beta chains were all read from a single sample in a study of beta chain features in type 1 diabetes. The sequenced template was cDNA made from the entire isolated RNA. Generated by immunoSEQ multiplex PCR, the TCRdb table keeps only in-frame clones and is missing some. The sample shows approximately 330,000 clones, approximately 11% of them seen only once. Sequenced: naive CD4+ T cells from blood. Every receptor here comes from a woman in her 30s in good health.

This clone has just a few counts. The V call is TRBV19, the J call TRBJ1-5; 9 bases match TRBD1. This CDR3 region has 15 residues. After removal of 6 bases from V and 1 base from J, the junction contained 4 bases not matched to a gene. Per germline, CDR1 LNHDA and CDR2 SQIVND (reference sequence). Here the CDR3 DNA reads TGTGCCAGTAGGAGAGGACAGGGGAGCAATCAGCCCCAGCATTTT. This codes for CASRRGQGSNQPQHF.

This clone has more than one count but fewer than ten. This sequence joins TRBV9 and TRBJ2-6; TRBD1 is a possible D gene (5 bases). Trimming removed 3 bases from V and 0 bases from J, with 10 bases in between. The length of the CDR3 is 16 residues. Germline loops: CDR1 SGDLS, CDR2 YYNGEE. CDR3 protein: CASSAHGASGANVLTF. CDR3 sequence (DNA): TGTGCCAGCAGCGCCCATGGGGCCTCTGGGGCCAACGTCCTGACTTTC.

This clone was counted between two and nine times. The chain carries TRBV6-5 and TRBJ2-7, with 9 bases that match TRBD1. CDR1 and CDR2 (germline): MNHEY, SVGAGI. V shed 5 bases and J 3 bases; nucleotides not matched to a gene: 2. The CDR3 is made up of 13 amino acids. The CDR3 nucleotides read TGTGCCAGCAGTAGGGACAGGGACTACGAGCAGTACTTC. Protein product: CASSRDRDYEQYF.

This clone was detected a few times. The rearrangement uses TRBV9 and TRBJ2-3; 8 bases align to TRBD2. V was pared by 2 bases and J by 1 base, with 6 bases of the junction left unmatched. CDR3 size: 16 residues. Germline V gene data show CDR1 as SGDLS and CDR2 as YYNGEE. The CDR3 DNA sequence: TGTGCCAGCAGCGTGAGTAGTAGCGGGGGCACAGATACGCAGTATTTT. Protein: CASSVSSSGGTDTQYF.

This clone was seen only a few times. The CDR3: CASRLEGVVGTEAFF. CDR3 in DNA: TGTGCCAGCAGGCTCGAGGGGGTGGTGGGCACTGAAGCTTTCTTT. The V call is TRBV6-5, the J call TRBJ1-1, with TRBD1 as a possible D gene (6 bases). Per germline, CDR1 MNHEY and CDR2 SVGAGI. Trimming left V 6 bases short and J 4 bases short, with 18 bases between. CDR3 length: 15 residues.

This clone showed up just a few times. The chain has TRBV27 and TRBJ2-1, with a possible D match to TRBD2 (6 bases). Trimming left V 8 bases short and J 4 bases short, with 18 bases between. CDR1 MNHEY and CDR2 SMNVEV come from the germline V gene (reference sequence). The CDR3 has 15 residues. CDR3 amino acids: CASGGNRSPYNEQFF. DNA of the CDR3: TGTGCCAGCGGAGGGAACCGATCGCCTTACAATGAGCAGTTCTTC.

This clone was counted a few times. The V gene is TRBV7-8, the J gene TRBJ2-5, with 11 nucleotides matching TRBD2. The CDR3 has 15 residues. From germline, CDR1 is SGHVS and CDR2 FQNEAQ. The ends lost 4 bases at V and 4 bases at J; junction bases unmatched: 5. Here the CDR3 DNA reads TGTGCCAGCAGCTCATTTACTAGCGGGAGAGAGACCCAGTACTTC. This translates into CASSSFTSGRETQYF.

The chain is built from TRBV5-1 and TRBJ2-1; no clear D gene. This CDR3 spans 11 amino acids. The V and J ends lost 0 bases and 11 bases respectively, with 6 bases between them. The germline CDR1 and CDR2 sequences are SGHRS and YFSETQ. In DNA, the CDR3 is TGCGCCAGCAGCTTGGACAGAAAGCAGTTCTTC. Encoded protein: CASSLDRKQFF.

This clone was counted only a few times. The chain uses TRBV6-6 and TRBJ2-7; the match to TRBD2 covers 14 bases. The CDR3 runs to 16 residues. CDR1 and CDR2 (germline): MNHNY, SVGAGI (reference sequence). Trimming removed 6 bases from V and 5 bases from J; junction bases left unmatched: 9. The CDR3 spells CASSPGTSGSRNEQYF. CDR3 DNA sequence: TGTGCCAGCAGCCCCGGGACTAGCGGGAGTCGCAACGAGCAGTACTTC.

A note on this clone: Other nucleotide sequences in the sample specify the same CDR3. The rearrangement links TRBV29-1 to TRBJ1-5; 11 bases match TRBD1. The V gene's germline CDR1 is SQVTM and CDR2 ANQGSEA. The length of the CDR3 is 13 residues. With V trimmed by 6 bases and J by 4 bases, 2 bases remained unmatched. CDR3: CSVGTGGNQPQHF. The CDR3 DNA sequence: TGCAGCGTCGGGACAGGGGGAAATCAGCCCCAGCATTTT.

J is TRBJ2-5 and V is TRBV7-2, with 8 bases fitting TRBD1. CDR3 length: 13 amino acids. CDR1 and CDR2 (germline): SGHTA, FQGNSA. V lost 8 bases and J lost 4; bases outside the gene matches: 6. The CDR3 spells CASGAGGGETQYF. The CDR3, as DNA: TGTGCCAGCGGGGCAGGGGGCGGAGAGACCCAGTACTTC.

V usage is TRBV6-5 and J usage is TRBJ2-2; 10 bases fit TRBD1. Germline V gene lookup returns CDR1 MNHEY and CDR2 SVGAGI. This CDR3 has 16 amino acids. Unmatched junction bases numbered 8, after V lost 2 bases and J lost 8 bases. The CDR3 loop reads CASSYDRGLRGGELFF. The CDR3 DNA reads as TGTGCCAGCAGTTACGACAGGGGGCTAAGAGGAGGGGAGCTGTTTTTT.

A few counts support this clone. The chain recombines TRBV29-1 with TRBJ2-3, with a tentative D call TRBD2 (6 bases). CDR1 and CDR2 from the germline V gene are SQVTM and ANQGSEA. V was clipped by 3 bases and J by 0 bases, with 19 bases between them. The CDR3 is 17 residues long. The CDR3 DNA is TGCAGCGTTGACTTGCGGGGCTCAATTCTTAGCACAGATACGCAGTATTTT. Translated: CSVDLRGSILSTDTQYF.

The chain employs TRBV30 and TRBJ2-7; no clear D gene. Deletions cut 0 bases from V and 1 base from J, with 10 bases between. This CDR3 has 14 residues. The germline V gene encodes CDR1 GTSNPN and CDR2 SVGIG (reference sequence). CDR3 amino acids: CAWSVGQYSYEQYF. The CDR3 nucleotides read TGTGCCTGGAGTGTTGGCCAGTATTCCTACGAGCAGTACTTC. The full variable domain, in which reference TRBV30 and TRBJ2-7 provide the parts outside the CDR3, is SQTIHQWPATLVQPVGSPLSLECTVEGTSNPNLYWYRQAAGRGLQLLFYSVGIGQISSEVPQNLSASRPQDRQFILSSKKLLLSDSGFYLCAWSVGQYSYEQYFGPGTRLTVT.

This clone occurred a few times. The rearrangement links TRBV5-4 to TRBJ1-2; the D gene is possibly TRBD1 (6 bases). The V and J ends lost 4 bases and 4 bases respectively, with 14 bases between them. The germline V gene encodes CDR1 SGHNT and CDR2 YYREEE (reference sequence). The CDR3 length is 14 residues. DNA of the CDR3: TGTGCCAGCAGCCAGAAAGACAGGTCCTATGGCTACACCTTC. Its protein product is CASSQKDRSYGYTF.

This clone was seen more than once but under ten times. The gene calls are TRBV7-9 and TRBJ2-1; TRBD2 matches at 8 bases. Germline assignment: CDR1 SEHNR and CDR2 FQNEAQ (reference sequence). This CDR3 is built from 15 residues. The V and J ends lost 1 base and 5 bases, in that order; junction bases with no gene match: 4. The CDR3 is CASSLGLALNNEQFF. In DNA form, the CDR3 reads TGTGCCAGCAGCTTAGGACTAGCGCTCAACAATGAGCAGTTCTTC.

This rearrangement joins TRBV9 to TRBJ2-5; TRBD2 matches at 7 bases. Losses at the gene ends were 2 bases for V and 5 bases for J; bases not matched to a gene: 9. Looked up from germline, CDR1 is SGDLS and CDR2 is YYNGEE. The CDR3 loop spans 15 amino acids. The CDR3 DNA sequence: TGTGCCAGCAGCGTGCTAGCGGACCAGTGGGAGACCCAGTACTTC. This gives the protein CASSVLADQWETQYF. Combining the CDR3 with reference TRBV9 and TRBJ2-5 gives the whole variable domain DSGVTQTPKHLITATGQRVTLRCSPRSGDLSVYWYQQSLDQGLQFLIQYYNGEERAKGNILERFSAQQFPDLHSELNLSSLELGDSALYFCASSVLADQWETQYFGPGTRLLVL.

The chain uses TRBV27 and TRBJ2-5; maybe TRBD1 (6 bases). CDR1 is MNHEY and CDR2 is SMNVEV in the germline V gene (reference sequence). The ends were cut back, 0 bases at V and 5 bases at J, with 7 bases in the middle. The CDR3 sequence is 13 residues long. The CDR3 nucleotides read TGTGCCAGCAGTTTATCCCAGGGGGAGACCCAGTACTTC. Protein: CASSLSQGETQYF.

A few counts support this clone. The chain carries TRBV19 and TRBJ2-1; D is perhaps TRBD2 (5 bases). Germline-derived CDR1 and CDR2 are LNHDA and SQIVND (reference sequence). Trimming pared 4 bases from V and 6 bases from J, leaving 13 bases between. The CDR3 runs to 14 residues. The CDR3 reads CASSKRASINEQFF. The DNA for the CDR3 is TGTGCCAGTAGTAAGAGGGCTTCGATCAATGAGCAGTTCTTC.

The J gene is TRBJ2-3, the V gene TRBV4-2; D call uncertain. The CDR3 is 16 residues long. Germline CDR1 LGHNA, CDR2 YNFKEQ. V lost 2 bases to trimming and J lost 2 bases, with 14 bases between them. CDR3 bases: TGTGCCAGCAGCCAAAAGGCGGCGGAGTTCACAGATACGCAGTATTTT. Translating it yields CASSQKAAEFTDTQYF.

The rearrangement links TRBV30 to TRBJ2-3; 7 bases are shared with TRBD2. The J segment lost 6 bases and the V segment lost 7 bases, leaving 10 bases of the junction unmatched. The CDR3 loop spans 13 amino acids. Germline-derived CDR1 and CDR2 are GTSNPN and SVGIG (reference sequence). Here the CDR3 DNA reads TGTGCCTCCAAGACGGGAGGTACGGATACGCAGTATTTT. Protein product: CASKTGGTDTQYF.

This clone was seen more than once but under ten times. V gene TRBV5-4 combines with J gene TRBJ2-3; tentative D call: TRBD1 (6 bases). Per the germline V gene, CDR1 is SGHNT and CDR2 is YYREEE (reference sequence). The CDR3 consists of 18 residues. V gave up 0 bases and J gave up 0 bases, with 17 bases separating them. CDR3 region: CASSLEGGPFTSTDTQYF. The CDR3 nucleotides are TGTGCCAGCAGCTTGGAAGGGGGACCATTTACTAGCACAGATACGCAGTATTTT.

This clone was observed a single time. CDR3 coding DNA: TGTGCCAGCAGCACCGGACACTCAGCACAAGCTTTCTTT. It encodes CASSTGHSAQAFF. The rearrangement uses TRBV28 and TRBJ1-1, with D possibly TRBD1 on 5 matching bases. Trimming pared 6 bases from V and 9 bases from J, leaving 17 bases between. The CDR3 covers 13 residues. Germline V CDR1 and CDR2: MDHEN, SYDVKM.